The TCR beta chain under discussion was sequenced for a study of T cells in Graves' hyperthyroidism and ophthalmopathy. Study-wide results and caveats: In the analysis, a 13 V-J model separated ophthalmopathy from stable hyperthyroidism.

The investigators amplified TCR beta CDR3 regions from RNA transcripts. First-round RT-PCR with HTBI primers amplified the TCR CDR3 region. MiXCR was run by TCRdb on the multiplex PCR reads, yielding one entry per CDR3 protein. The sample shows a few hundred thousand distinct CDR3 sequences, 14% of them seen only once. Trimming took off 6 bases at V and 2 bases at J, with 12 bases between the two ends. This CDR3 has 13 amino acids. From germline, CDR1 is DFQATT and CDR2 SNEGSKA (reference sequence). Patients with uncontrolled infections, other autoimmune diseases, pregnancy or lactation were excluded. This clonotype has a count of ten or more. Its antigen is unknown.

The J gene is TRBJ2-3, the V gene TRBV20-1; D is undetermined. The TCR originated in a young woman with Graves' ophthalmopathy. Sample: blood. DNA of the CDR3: TGCAGTGCCCGAGGTAGCATCACAGATACGCAGTATTTT. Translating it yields CSARGSITDTQYF.